This TCR beta chain originates from a study of T cell repertoires in cytomegalovirus infection. TCRdb re-derived calls from the reads in MiXCR, one entry per CDR3 protein. Of fewer than 200,000 distinct CDR3 sequences listed, 15% to 20% are singletons. The length of the CDR3 is 17 residues. Deletions cut 2 bases from V and 7 bases from J, with 20 bases between. Germline assignment: CDR1 LNHDA and CDR2 SQIVND (reference sequence). Comment on this clonotype: As yet, its antigen is unknown.

Study-wide results and caveats: Ex vivo responses were dominated by HLA-C-restricted CMV-specific TCR beta clonotypes.

The chain joins TRBV19 to TRBJ1-4; the D gene is possibly TRBD1 (5 bases). Sequenced input: PBMCs. This TCR was recovered from a human donor in good health (CMV status not recorded). Some clones in this sample may be carry-over from other donors' samples. CDR3 nucleotides: TGTGCCAGTAGTATACCGGGACTCCAACAAGGGAGTGAAAAACTGTTTTTT. Its protein is CASSIPGLQQGSEKLFF.